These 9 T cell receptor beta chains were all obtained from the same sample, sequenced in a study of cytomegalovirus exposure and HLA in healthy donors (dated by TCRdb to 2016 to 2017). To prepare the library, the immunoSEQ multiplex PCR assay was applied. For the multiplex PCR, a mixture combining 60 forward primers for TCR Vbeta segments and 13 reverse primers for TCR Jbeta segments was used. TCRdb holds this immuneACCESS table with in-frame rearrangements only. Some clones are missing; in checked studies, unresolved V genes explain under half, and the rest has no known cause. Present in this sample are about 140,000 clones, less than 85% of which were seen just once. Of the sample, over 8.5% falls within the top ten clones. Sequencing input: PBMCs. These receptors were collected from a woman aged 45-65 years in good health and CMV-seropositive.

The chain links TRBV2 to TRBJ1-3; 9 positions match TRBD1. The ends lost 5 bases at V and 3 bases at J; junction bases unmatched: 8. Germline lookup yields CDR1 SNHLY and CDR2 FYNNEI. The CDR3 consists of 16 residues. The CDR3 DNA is TGTGCCAGCAGTCCCCGGGGACAGGGAGGTGGAAACACCATATATTTT. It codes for CASSPRGQGGGNTIYF. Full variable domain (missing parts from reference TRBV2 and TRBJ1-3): EPEVTQTPSHQVTQMGQEVILRCVPISNHLYFYWYRQILGQKVEFLVSFYNNEISEKSEIFDDQFSVERPDGSNFTLKIRSTKLEDSAMYFCASSPRGQGGGNTIYFGEGSWLTVV.

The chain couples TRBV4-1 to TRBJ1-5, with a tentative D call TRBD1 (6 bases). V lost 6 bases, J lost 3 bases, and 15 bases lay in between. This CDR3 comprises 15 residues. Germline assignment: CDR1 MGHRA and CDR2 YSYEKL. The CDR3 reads CASSIGYRANQPQHF. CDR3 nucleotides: TGCGCCAGCAGTATCGGGTACAGGGCCAATCAGCCCCAGCATTTT.

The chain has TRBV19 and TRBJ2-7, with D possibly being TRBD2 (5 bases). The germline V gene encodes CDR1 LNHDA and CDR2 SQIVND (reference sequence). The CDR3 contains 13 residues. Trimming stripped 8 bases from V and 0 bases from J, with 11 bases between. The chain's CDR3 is CASGPGGSYEQYF. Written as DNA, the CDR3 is TGTGCCAGTGGTCCCGGAGGCTCCTACGAGCAGTACTTC.

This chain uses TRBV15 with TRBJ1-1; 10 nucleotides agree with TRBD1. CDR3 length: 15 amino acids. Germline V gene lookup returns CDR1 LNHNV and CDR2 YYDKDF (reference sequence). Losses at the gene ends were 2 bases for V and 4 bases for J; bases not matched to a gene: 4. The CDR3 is CATSRRQGAGTEAFF. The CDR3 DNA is TGTGCCACCAGCAGAAGACAGGGGGCAGGCACTGAAGCTTTCTTT.

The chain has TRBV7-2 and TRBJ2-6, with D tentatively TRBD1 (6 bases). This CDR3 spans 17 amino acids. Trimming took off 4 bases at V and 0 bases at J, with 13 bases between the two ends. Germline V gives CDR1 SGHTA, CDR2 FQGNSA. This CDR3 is CASSSGQRISGANVLTF. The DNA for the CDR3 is TGTGCCAGCAGCTCTGGACAGAGGATCTCTGGGGCCAACGTCCTGACTTTC.

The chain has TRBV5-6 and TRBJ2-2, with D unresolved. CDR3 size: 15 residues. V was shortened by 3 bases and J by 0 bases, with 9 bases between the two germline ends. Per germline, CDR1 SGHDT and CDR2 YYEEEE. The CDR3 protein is CASSSMAANTGELFF. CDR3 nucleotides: TGTGCCAGCAGCTCCATGGCTGCGAACACCGGGGAGCTGTTTTTT.

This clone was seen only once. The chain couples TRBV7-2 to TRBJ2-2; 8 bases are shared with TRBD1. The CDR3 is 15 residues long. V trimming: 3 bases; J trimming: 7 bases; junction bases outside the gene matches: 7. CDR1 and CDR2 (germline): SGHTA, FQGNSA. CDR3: CASSFADRVIGELFF. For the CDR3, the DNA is TGTGCCAGCAGCTTCGCGGACAGGGTCATCGGGGAGCTGTTTTTT.

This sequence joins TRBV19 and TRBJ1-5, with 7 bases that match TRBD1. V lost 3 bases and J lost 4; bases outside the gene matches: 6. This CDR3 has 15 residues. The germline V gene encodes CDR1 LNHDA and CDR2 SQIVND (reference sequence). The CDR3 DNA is TGTGCCAGTAGTATGTCCAGGGGGAGTAATCAGCCCCAGCATTTT. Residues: CASSMSRGSNQPQHF. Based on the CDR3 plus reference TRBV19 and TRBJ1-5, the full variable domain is DGGITQSPKYLFRKEGQNVTLSCEQNLNHDAMYWYRQDPGQGLRLIYYSQIVNDFQKGDIAEGYSVSREKKESFPLTVTSAQKNPTAFYLCASSMSRGSNQPQHFGDGTRLSIL.

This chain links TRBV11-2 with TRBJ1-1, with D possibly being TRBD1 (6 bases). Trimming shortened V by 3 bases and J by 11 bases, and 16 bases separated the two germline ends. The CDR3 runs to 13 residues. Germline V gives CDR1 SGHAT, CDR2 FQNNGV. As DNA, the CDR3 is TGTGCCAGCAGCTTGGATTACAGGGTTTATGCTTTCTTT. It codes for CASSLDYRVYAFF.